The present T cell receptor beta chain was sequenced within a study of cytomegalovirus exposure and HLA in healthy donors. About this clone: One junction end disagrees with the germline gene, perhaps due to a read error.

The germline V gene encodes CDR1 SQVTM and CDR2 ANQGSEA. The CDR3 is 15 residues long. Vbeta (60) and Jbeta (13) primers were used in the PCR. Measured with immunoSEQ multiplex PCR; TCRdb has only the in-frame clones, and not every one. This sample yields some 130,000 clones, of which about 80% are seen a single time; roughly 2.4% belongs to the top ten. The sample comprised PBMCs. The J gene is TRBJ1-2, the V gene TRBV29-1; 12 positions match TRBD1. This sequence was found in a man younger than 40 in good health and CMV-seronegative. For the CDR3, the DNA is TGCAGCGTCGGGGGACAGGGGGCGCCGAATTATGGCTACCCCTTC. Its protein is CSVGGQGAPNYGYPF.